This T cell receptor (beta chain) originates from a study of blood T cell repertoires in COVID-19. Study-wide context: The origin of the acute and convalescent COVID-19 samples was the United States, Italy and Spain.

Data came from immunoSEQ multiplex PCR; TCRdb stores just in-frame clones and leaves some out. The table lists 500,000 or so clones, approximately 90% of them singletons, with roughly 0.7% in the top ten. With respect to this clone: Other DNA sequences within the sample encode an identical CDR3.

The CDR3 length is 14 residues. The V segment lost 4 bases and the J segment 2 bases; nucleotides outside the gene matches: 4. CDR1 is SNHLY and CDR2 is FYNNEI in the germline V gene. Which cohort a participant joined came from the clinical history participants gave. Recovery meant two consecutive negative NP/OP PCR tests, professional clearance, or resolved symptoms. Input material: PBMCs or T cells enriched from blood (not recorded which). The receptor was isolated from a woman between 18 and 29 years old who had recovered from COVID-19. This rearrangement joins TRBV2 to TRBJ1-2; 7 positions agree with TRBD1. The CDR3 DNA reads as TGTGCCAGCAGTGGGGACAGATCCAACTATGGCTACACCTTC. Translated, it gives CASSGDRSNYGYTF.